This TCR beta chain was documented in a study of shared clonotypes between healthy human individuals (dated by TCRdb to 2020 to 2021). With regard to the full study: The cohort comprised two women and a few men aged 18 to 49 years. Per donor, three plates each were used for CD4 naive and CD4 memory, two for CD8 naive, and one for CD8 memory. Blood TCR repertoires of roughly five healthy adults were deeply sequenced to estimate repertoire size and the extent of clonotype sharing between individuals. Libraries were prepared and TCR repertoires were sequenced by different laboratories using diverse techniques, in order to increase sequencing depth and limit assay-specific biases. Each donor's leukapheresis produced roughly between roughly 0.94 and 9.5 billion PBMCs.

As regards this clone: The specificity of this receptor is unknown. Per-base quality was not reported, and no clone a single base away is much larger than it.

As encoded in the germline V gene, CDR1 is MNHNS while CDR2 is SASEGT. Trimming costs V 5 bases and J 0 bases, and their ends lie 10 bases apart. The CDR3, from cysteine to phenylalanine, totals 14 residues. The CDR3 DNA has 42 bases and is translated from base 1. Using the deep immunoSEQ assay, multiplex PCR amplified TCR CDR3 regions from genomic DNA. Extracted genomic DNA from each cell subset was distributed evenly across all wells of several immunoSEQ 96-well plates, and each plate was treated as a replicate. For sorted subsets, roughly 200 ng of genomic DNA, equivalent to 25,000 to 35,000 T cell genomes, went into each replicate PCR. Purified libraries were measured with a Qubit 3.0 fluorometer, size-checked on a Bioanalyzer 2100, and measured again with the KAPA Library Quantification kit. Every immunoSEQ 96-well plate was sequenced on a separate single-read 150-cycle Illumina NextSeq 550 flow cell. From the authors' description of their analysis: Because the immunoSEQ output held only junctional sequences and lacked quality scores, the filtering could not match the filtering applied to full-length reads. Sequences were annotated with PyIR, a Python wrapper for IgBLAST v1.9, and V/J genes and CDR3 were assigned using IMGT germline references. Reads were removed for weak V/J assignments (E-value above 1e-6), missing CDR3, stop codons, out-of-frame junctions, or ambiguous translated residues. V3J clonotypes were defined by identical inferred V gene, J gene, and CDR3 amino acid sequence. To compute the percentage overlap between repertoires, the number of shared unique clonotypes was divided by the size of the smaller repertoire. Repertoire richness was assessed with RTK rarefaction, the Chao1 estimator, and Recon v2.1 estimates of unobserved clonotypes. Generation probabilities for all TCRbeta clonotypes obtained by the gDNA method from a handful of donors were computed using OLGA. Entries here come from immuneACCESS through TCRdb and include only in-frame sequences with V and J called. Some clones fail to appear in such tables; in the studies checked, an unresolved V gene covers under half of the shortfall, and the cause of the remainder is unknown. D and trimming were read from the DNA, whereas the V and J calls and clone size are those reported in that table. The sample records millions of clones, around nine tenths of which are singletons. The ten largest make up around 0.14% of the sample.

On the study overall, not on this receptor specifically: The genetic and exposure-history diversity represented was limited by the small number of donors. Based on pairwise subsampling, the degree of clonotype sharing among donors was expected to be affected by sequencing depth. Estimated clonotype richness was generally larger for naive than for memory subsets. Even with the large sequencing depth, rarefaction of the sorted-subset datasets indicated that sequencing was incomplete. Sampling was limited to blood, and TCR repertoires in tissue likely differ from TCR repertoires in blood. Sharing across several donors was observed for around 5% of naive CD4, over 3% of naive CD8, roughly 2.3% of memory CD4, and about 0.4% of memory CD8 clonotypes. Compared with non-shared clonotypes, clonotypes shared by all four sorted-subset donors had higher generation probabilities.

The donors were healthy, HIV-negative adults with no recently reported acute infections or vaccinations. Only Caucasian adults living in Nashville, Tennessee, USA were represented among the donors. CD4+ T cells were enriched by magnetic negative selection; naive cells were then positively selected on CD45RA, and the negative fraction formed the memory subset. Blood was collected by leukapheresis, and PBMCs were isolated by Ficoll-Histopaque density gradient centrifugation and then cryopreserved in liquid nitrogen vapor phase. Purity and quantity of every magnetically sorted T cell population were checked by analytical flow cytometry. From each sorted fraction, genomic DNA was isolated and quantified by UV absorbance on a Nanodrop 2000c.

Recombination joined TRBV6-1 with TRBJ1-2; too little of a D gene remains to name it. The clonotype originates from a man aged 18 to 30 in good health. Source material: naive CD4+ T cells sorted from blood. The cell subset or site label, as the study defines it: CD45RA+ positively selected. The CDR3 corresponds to CASSPSSANYGYTF. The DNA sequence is TGTGCCAGCAGTCCCTCCTCTGCTAACTATGGCTACACCTTC.